A single T cell receptor (beta chain) is shown here with its context. Per the germline V gene, CDR1 is SGHVS and CDR2 is FQNEAQ. J lost 5 bases, V lost 3 bases, and 7 bases had no gene match. CDR3 length: 15 residues. These data originate in a study of blood T cell repertoires in COVID-19. Study-level background: From the United States, Italy and Spain came samples of acute and convalescent COVID-19.

Profiling relied on immunoSEQ multiplex PCR, and the TCRdb table lists in-frame clones only, not all of them. The top ten hold around 0.6% of the sample, which has some 430,000 clones, roughly 91% seen once. This chain joins TRBV7-8 and TRBJ1-2, with 9 bases matching TRBD1. The sequence came from a man aged 18 to 30 who had recovered from COVID-19. What was sequenced was PBMCs or T cells enriched from blood (not recorded which). The CDR3: CASSFGTGIEYGYTF. CDR3 DNA sequence: TGTGCCAGCAGCTTCGGGACAGGGATAGAGTATGGCTACACCTTC.